The T cell receptor (beta chain) under discussion was sequenced for a study of CD8 T cells in Susac syndrome. Findings and caveats of the study: An acknowledgment was made by the study that its TCR sequencing and HLA analysis involved relatively few individuals.

About this clonotype: Its target is unknown.

Germline lookup yields CDR1 MNHEY and CDR2 SVGAGI. This CDR3 contains 14 residues. J was trimmed by 5 bases and V by 6 bases; bases with no gene match: 7. Random hexamers served to reverse transcribe about 0.45 to 1 ug RNA. The amplification used immunoSEQ multiplex PCR on TCR beta CDR3; it spanned 54 Vbeta and 13 Jbeta. TCRdb reprocessed the immunoSEQ multiplex PCR reads with MiXCR, giving one entry per CDR3 protein. The table has 100,000 to 150,000 distinct CDR3 sequences, over 90% seen once. The sample taken for sequencing was CD8+ T cells from PBMCs. This rearrangement joins TRBV6-5 to TRBJ1-1; 9 bases match TRBD1. This TCR derives from a human donor with multiple sclerosis. The CDR3, as DNA: TGTGCCAGCAGACCAACGACAGGGGGGACTGAAGCTTTCTTT. Its translation: CASRPTTGGTEAFF.